The 15 T cell receptor beta chains below come from one sample, sequenced in a study of technical replicates of blood from several donors. Data came from immunoSEQ multiplex PCR; TCRdb stores just in-frame clones and leaves some out. The repertoire holds about 82,000 clones, with roughly 95% as singletons. Sequencing input: T cells isolated from PBMCs. The source is a human donor in good health.

This chain uses TRBV14 with TRBJ2-1; a weak D match, TRBD1 (6 bases). The CDR3 runs 13 residues. The germline CDR1 and CDR2 sequences are SGHDN and FVKESK. Trimming removed 4 bases from V and 9 bases from J, with 13 bases in between. The CDR3 DNA follows: TGTGCCAGCAGCCCCAAAACAGGGTCTGAGCAGTTCTTC. It specifies CASSPKTGSEQFF.

The J gene is TRBJ2-1, the V gene TRBV13; TRBD2 matches 7 bases. The CDR3 has 14 residues. The V gene end was trimmed by 0 bases and the J gene end by 10 bases; junction bases not matched to a gene: 6. CDR1 is PRHDT, CDR2 FYEKMQ, per germline (reference sequence). CDR3 sequence reads: CASSLGHERGEQFF. CDR3 sequence (DNA): TGTGCCAGCAGCTTAGGCCACGAGCGGGGCGAGCAGTTCTTC.

This chain links TRBV7-7 with TRBJ2-2, with D perhaps matching TRBD1 (6 bases). The germline V gene has CDR1 SSHAT and CDR2 FNYEAQ (reference sequence). V was trimmed by 2 bases and J by 6 bases, leaving 16 bases between them. The CDR3 is made up of 16 amino acids. DNA for the CDR3: TGTGCCAGCAGCTTATACCCGGTCAGGGGACCCGGGGAGCTGTTTTTT. Translating gives CASSLYPVRGPGELFF.

The chain links TRBV28 to TRBJ1-5; the match to TRBD1 covers 8 bases. CDR1 is MDHEN and CDR2 is SYDVKM in the germline V gene. J was trimmed by 6 bases and V by 4 bases; bases with no gene match: 11. CDR3 length equals 16 residues. The CDR3 region is CASSYPFDRGSQPQHF. The CDR3 DNA is TGTGCCAGCAGTTACCCATTCGACAGGGGTAGTCAGCCCCAGCATTTT.

V and J are TRBV29-1 and TRBJ2-1; TRBD2 aligns across 7 bases. CDR3 size: 15 residues. Germline V gene sequence: CDR1 SQVTM, CDR2 ANQGSEA. The trim removed 4 bases at V and 8 bases at J, leaving 14 bases unmatched. CDR3 coding DNA: TGCAGCGTTGTGGTCGGACTAGTTCTGATCGATGAGCAGTTCTTC. This translates into CSVVVGLVLIDEQFF.

The V and J genes are TRBV4-2 and TRBJ2-7; D may be TRBD2 (6 bases). Trimming shortened V by 0 bases and J by 5 bases, and 8 bases separated the two germline ends. The CDR3 consists of 13 residues. From germline, CDR1 is LGHNA and CDR2 YNFKEQ. The chain's CDR3 is CASSQEGGDEQYF. The CDR3 region has the DNA TGTGCCAGCAGCCAAGAGGGGGGTGACGAGCAGTACTTC.

This rearrangement joins TRBV28 to TRBJ2-2, with D possibly being TRBD1 (6 bases). Germline loops: CDR1 MDHEN, CDR2 SYDVKM. This CDR3 region has 14 residues. V was trimmed by 5 bases and J by 5 bases, leaving 12 bases between them. The CDR3 loop reads CASSGIQGTGELFF. DNA for the CDR3: TGTGCCAGCAGTGGGATTCAGGGGACCGGGGAGCTGTTTTTT.

This sequence joins TRBV7-9 and TRBJ2-7; tentative D call: TRBD2 (5 bases). V lost 5 bases to trimming and J lost 4 bases, with 12 bases between them. The germline V gene has CDR1 SEHNR and CDR2 FQNEAQ (reference sequence). The CDR3 is made up of 13 amino acids. CDR3 protein: CASSARDKYEQYF. CDR3 bases: TGTGCCAGCAGCGCCCGGGATAAATACGAGCAGTACTTC.

The chain employs TRBV7-8 and TRBJ2-2; 7 positions agree with TRBD1. CDR1 SGHVS and CDR2 FQNEAQ come from the germline V gene. With 5 bases clipped from V and 0 bases from J, the junction kept 3 bases outside the gene matches. The CDR3 is 15 amino acids. The DNA of the CDR3 is TGTGCCAGCAGCCGACAGGGCCCGAACACCGGGGAGCTGTTTTTT. It specifies CASSRQGPNTGELFF.

This rearrangement joins TRBV5-1 to TRBJ1-2, with D possibly being TRBD1 (5 bases). This CDR3 is built from 15 residues. V gave up 3 bases and J gave up 6 bases, with 18 bases separating them. Germline assignment: CDR1 SGHRS and CDR2 YFSETQ. The CDR3 loop reads CASSSGLGRGNGYTF. CDR3 nucleotide sequence: TGCGCCAGCAGCTCGGGACTCGGGAGGGGTAATGGCTACACCTTC. Variable domain in full (rest from reference TRBV5-1 and TRBJ1-2): KAGVTQTPRYLIKTRGQQVTLSCSPISGHRSVSWYQQTPGQGLQFLFEYFSETQRNKGNFPGRFSGRQFSNSRSEMNVSTLELGDSALYLCASSSGLGRGNGYTFGSGTRLTVV.

The chain has TRBV4-1 and TRBJ2-3; 10 bases fit TRBD2. Per germline, CDR1 MGHRA and CDR2 YSYEKL. Germline trimming cut 3 bases from V and 4 bases from J; bases unmatched to any gene: 10. The CDR3 is 17 amino acids. For the CDR3, the DNA is TGCGCCAGCAGCCAGATTTCTAGCGGGAGTCTGGCAGATACGCAGTATTTT. The encoded protein is CASSQISSGSLADTQYF.

V is TRBV6-5 and J is TRBJ2-7; 8 nucleotides agree with TRBD2. Germline CDR1 and CDR2: MNHEY and SVGAGI. The V segment lost 3 bases and the J segment 6 bases; nucleotides outside the gene matches: 4. The CDR3 has 13 residues. The CDR3 loop reads CASSYSGVGEQYF. CDR3 coding DNA: TGTGCCAGCAGTTATAGCGGGGTGGGCGAGCAGTACTTC.

The J gene is TRBJ2-5, the V gene TRBV12-5; 9 bases are shared with TRBD1. The CDR3 spans 15 residues. CDR1 and CDR2 (germline): LGHNT, FRNRAP. The trim removed 4 bases at V and 5 bases at J, leaving 8 bases unmatched. CDR3 in amino acids: CASGSSGQGGETQYF. The CDR3 DNA is TGTGCTAGTGGTTCTTCGGGACAGGGAGGGGAGACCCAGTACTTC.

This clone was observed once. This chain connects TRBV6-6 to TRBJ2-7, with 8 bases matching TRBD1. CDR3 length: 14 residues. The V segment lost 5 bases and the J segment 2 bases; nucleotides outside the gene matches: 5. Germline V lookup: CDR1 MNHNY, CDR2 SVGAGI (reference sequence). Written as DNA, the CDR3 is TGTGCCAGCAGTCCGACAGGGGTTACCTACGAGCAGTACTTC. This sequence encodes CASSPTGVTYEQYF.

V is TRBV7-2 and J is TRBJ2-2; TRBD1 might be the D (6 bases). This CDR3 is 16 amino acids long. Trimming cost V 3 bases and J 7 bases, with 18 bases left between them. Germline V gene sequence: CDR1 SGHTA, CDR2 FQGNSA. The CDR3 reads CASSLSGTFVNGELFF. For the CDR3, the DNA is TGTGCCAGCAGCTTGTCCGGGACATTCGTTAACGGGGAGCTGTTTTTT.